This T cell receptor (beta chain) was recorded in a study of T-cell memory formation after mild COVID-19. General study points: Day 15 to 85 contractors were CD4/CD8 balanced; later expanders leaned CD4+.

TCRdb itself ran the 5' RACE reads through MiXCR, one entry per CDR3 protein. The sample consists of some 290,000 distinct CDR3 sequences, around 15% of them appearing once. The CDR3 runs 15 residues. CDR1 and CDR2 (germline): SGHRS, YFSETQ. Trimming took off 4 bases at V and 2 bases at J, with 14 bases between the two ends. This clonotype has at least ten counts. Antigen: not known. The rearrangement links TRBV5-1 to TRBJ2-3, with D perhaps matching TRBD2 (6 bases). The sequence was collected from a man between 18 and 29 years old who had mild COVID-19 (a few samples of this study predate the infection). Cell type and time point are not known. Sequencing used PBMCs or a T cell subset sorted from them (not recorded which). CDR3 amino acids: CASSPGRGNTDTQYF. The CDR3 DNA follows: TGCGCCAGCAGCCCGGGACGGGGGAACACAGATACGCAGTATTTT. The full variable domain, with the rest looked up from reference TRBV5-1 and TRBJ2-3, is KAGVTQTPRYLIKTRGQQVTLSCSPISGHRSVSWYQQTPGQGLQFLFEYFSETQRNKGNFPGRFSGRQFSNSRSEMNVSTLELGDSALYLCASSPGRGNTDTQYFGPGTRLTVL.